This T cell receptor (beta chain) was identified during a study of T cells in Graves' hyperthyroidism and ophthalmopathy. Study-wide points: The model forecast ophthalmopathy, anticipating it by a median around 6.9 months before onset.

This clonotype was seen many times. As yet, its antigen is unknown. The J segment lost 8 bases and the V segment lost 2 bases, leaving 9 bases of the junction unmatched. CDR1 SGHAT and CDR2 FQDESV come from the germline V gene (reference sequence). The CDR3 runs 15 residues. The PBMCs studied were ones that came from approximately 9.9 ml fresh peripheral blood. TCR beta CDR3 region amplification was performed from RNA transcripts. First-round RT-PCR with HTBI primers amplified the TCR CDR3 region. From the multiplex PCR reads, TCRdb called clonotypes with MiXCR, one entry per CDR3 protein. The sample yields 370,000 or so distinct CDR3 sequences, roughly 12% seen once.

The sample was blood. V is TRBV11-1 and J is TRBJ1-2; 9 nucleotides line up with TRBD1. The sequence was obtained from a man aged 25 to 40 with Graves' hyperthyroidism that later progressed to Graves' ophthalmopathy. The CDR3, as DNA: TGTGCCAGCAGCTTACTTCCGGGACAGGGCTCCGGCTACACCTTC. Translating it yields CASSLLPGQGSGYTF.